This section outlines one T cell receptor beta chain sequence together with its context. Method: immunoSEQ multiplex PCR; TCRdb's copy keeps in-frame clones and lacks some. Of under 55,000 clones in the sample, about 90% were seen once. The CDR3 extends over 17 amino acids. Germline V lookup: CDR1 LGHNA, CDR2 YNFKEQ. Trimming removed 0 bases from V and 5 bases from J; junction bases left unmatched: 7. The record originates from a study of T cell changes during pregnancy in multiple sclerosis. The rearrangement links TRBV4-2 to TRBJ1-4; the match to TRBD1 covers 9 bases. The source was CD8+ T cells from peripheral blood mononuclear cells, collected after pregnancy. The origin of this receptor is a female donor with multiple sclerosis, enrolled in a pregnancy study. The CDR3 sequence: CASSQETGGTGNEKLFF. DNA for the CDR3: TGTGCCAGCAGCCAAGAAACCGGCGGGACAGGGAATGAAAAACTGTTTTTT.